A selection of T cell receptor beta chains follows, all from one sample in a study of control samples from healthy donors and cancer patients. This table comes from immunoSEQ multiplex PCR, and its TCRdb copy is limited to in-frame clones, with some not included. The table lists some 80,000 clones, under 90% of them singletons. The sample consisted of blood. The source of these receptors is a middle-aged man in good health. The CDR3 runs from the conserved cysteine through the conserved F or W. D genes are given only for firm matches. Clone sizes are given selectively: once, few, many, or a class where the clone is expanded.

.,.,TRBV11-2,TRBJ1-6,TGTGCCAGCAGCCTACCGGGACATTTTTCACCCCTCCACTTT,CASSLPGHFSPLHF
.,.,TRBV4-1,TRBJ2-2,TGCGCCAGCAGCCAAGGGTTGACAGGAACCGGGGAGCTGTTTTTT,CASSQGLTGTGELFF
TRBD1,.,TRBV5-1,TRBJ2-3,TGCGCCAGCAGCTTGGGGGACAGGCGGGGCACAGATACGCAGTATTTT,CASSLGDRRGTDTQYF
TRBD1,.,TRBV9,TRBJ1-2,TGTGCCAGCAGCCCAGGGACAGGTTCCCCACAACTGGATGGCTACACCTTC,CASSPGTGSPQLDGYTF
.,once,TRBV25-1,TRBJ1-3,TGTGCCAGCGGCTACTCTGGAAACACCATATATTTT,CASGYSGNTIYF
.,once,TRBV20-1,TRBJ1-2,TGCAGTGCTAGTGGAGGCAAGGGTGGCTACACCTTC,CSASGGKGGYTF
TRBD1,few,TRBV5-6,TRBJ1-6,TGTGCCAGCAGCTGGGCAGGGGGTAATTCACCCCTCCACTTT,CASSWAGGNSPLHF
.,once,TRBV7-2,TRBJ1-6,TGTGCCAGCAGCCCCCCCGCCAGGGGTTCACCCCTCCACTTT,CASSPPARGSPLHF
TRBD1,.,TRBV30,TRBJ2-5,TGTGCCTATAGACAGGGTGGGAAGACCCAGTACTTC,CAYRQGGKTQYF
TRBD1,.,TRBV12-3/TRBV12-4,TRBJ1-4,TGTGCCAGCAGTCCAGGACAGGGCGAAAAACTGTTTTTT,CASSPGQGEKLFF
TRBD1,.,TRBV6-5,TRBJ1-4,TGTGCCAGCAGTCATCGGACAGGGGATAATGAAAAACTGTTTTTT,CASSHRTGDNEKLFF
.,once,TRBV7-2,TRBJ1-4,TGTGCCAGCAGCTTATATTCCCGAGAGGAAAAACTGTTTTTT,CASSLYSREEKLFF
TRBD2,.,TRBV11-3,TRBJ2-5,TGTGCCAGCAGCCCCACCACCACTAGCGGGGAGACCCAGTACTTC,CASSPTTTSGETQYF
.,.,TRBV5-1,TRBJ2-7,TGCGCCAGCAGCGAAGGGACACGGAATGTGGTGTACGAGCAGTACTTC,CASSEGTRNVVYEQYF
TRBD1,.,TRBV5-8,TRBJ1-6,TGTGCCAGCAGCCTAGGACAGGTTGCTTCACCCCTCCACTTT,CASSLGQVASPLHF
.,.,TRBV12-3/TRBV12-4,TRBJ1-6,TGTGCCAGCAGCCTGGAGGGATCACCCCTCCACTTT,CASSLEGSPLHF
.,.,TRBV19,TRBJ1-1,TGTGCCAGTAGCCTAGGAGGGTTGAACACTGAAGCTTTCTTT,CASSLGGLNTEAFF
.,.,TRBV5-6,TRBJ1-2,TGTGCCAGCAGCTTCCGGACGGGCTGGGGTGGCTACACCTTC,CASSFRTGWGGYTF
TRBD2,.,TRBV15,TRBJ2-3,TGTGCCACCAGCGGGGGGGAGGCAGGGTCGTTCTCGCAGTATTTT,CATSGGEAGSFSQYF
.,once,TRBV6-6,TRBJ1-2,TGTGCCAGCAGTTACTCGAGTGCGACCTATGGCTACACCTTC,CASSYSSATYGYTF
.,.,TRBV11-3,TRBJ2-2,TGTGCCAGCAGCTTAGTGGCGGGGGAGCTGTTTTTT,CASSLVAGELFF
.,.,TRBV9,TRBJ2-3,TGTGCCAGCAGCGTAGAGGGCGGGTGGGGCACAGATACGCAGTATTTT,CASSVEGGWGTDTQYF
.,.,TRBV6-2/TRBV6-3,TRBJ1-5,TGTGCCAGCAGTACCACATCTCTGGCCCAGCATTTT,CASSTTSLAQHF
.,.,TRBV18,TRBJ2-6,TGTGCCAGCTCACCGAATCAGGGCTGGGCCAACGTCCTGACTTTC,CASSPNQGWANVLTF
.,.,TRBV10-3,TRBJ1-2,TGTGCCATCAGTGAGACGGCGACTTCTAACTATGGCTACACCTTC,CAISETATSNYGYTF
.,.,TRBV28,TRBJ2-7,TGTGCCAGCACCAGGACGAAAGGCTCCTACGAGCAGTACTTC,CASTRTKGSYEQYF
.,.,TRBV6-5,TRBJ1-1,TGTGCCAGCATGGGCAGCTTGAACACTGAAGCTTTCTTT,CASMGSLNTEAFF
.,.,TRBV12-2,TRBJ2-1,TGTGCAAGTCGCTTAGCGTTAAGGCTAGCGGGGGGGCATGAGAATGAGCAGTTCTTC,CASRLALRLAGGHENEQFF
.,.,TRBV7-2,TRBJ2-3,TGTGCCAGCAGCCCCTCCCTACTTTCCCGAGATACGCAGTATTTT,CASSPSLLSRDTQYF
.,.,TRBV19,TRBJ2-6,TGTGCCAGTTCTATGTGGGGTGTTGGGGCCAACGTCCTGACTTTC,CASSMWGVGANVLTF
TRBD2,.,TRBV7-3,TRBJ2-1,TGTGCCAGCAGCTTAGGGGGGGTAGCCTACAATGAGCAGTTCTTC,CASSLGGVAYNEQFF
.,.,TRBV19,TRBJ2-7,TGTGCCAGTAGTGAATGGAAGGGGAGCTCCTACGAGCAGTACTTC,CASSEWKGSSYEQYF
.,.,TRBV1,TRBJ1-6,TGCACCAGCAGCCCCCGTTTGACAGGGGGATATAATTCACCCCTCCACTTT,CTSSPRLTGGYNSPLHF
.,.,TRBV2,TRBJ1-6,TGTGCCAGCAGGAGCCCTTCACCCCTCCACTTT,CASRSPSPLHF
.,.,TRBV3-1/TRBV3-2,TRBJ1-1,TGTGCCAGCAGCCCCCGGGCCCGGGGTGAAGCTTTCTTT,CASSPRARGEAFF
.,.,TRBV12-3/TRBV12-4,TRBJ2-7,TGTGCCAGCAGTTTAGCAAACAGACTCGAGCAGTACTTC,CASSLANRLEQYF
TRBD1,once,TRBV13,TRBJ2-1,TGTGCCATCCTAAACAGGGGGGAGCAGTTCTTC,CAILNRGEQFF
.,.,TRBV5-1,TRBJ1-2,TGCGCCAGCAGCTTGGATACCCATGGCTATGGCTACACCTTC,CASSLDTHGYGYTF
.,few,TRBV9,TRBJ1-5,TGTGCCAGCAGCGCACAGGGTTGGGATCAGCCCCAGCATTTT,CASSAQGWDQPQHF
TRBD2,.,TRBV7-2,TRBJ2-3,TGTGCCAGCAGCGTCCTAGCGGGGGCCGATACGCAGTATTTT,CASSVLAGADTQYF
.,.,TRBV7-6,TRBJ1-4,TGTGCCAGCAGCTTGAGCCGGTCAACTAATGAAAAACTGTTTTTT,CASSLSRSTNEKLFF
.,few,TRBV6-5,TRBJ1-5,TGTGCCAGCAGCCAGGTAGGGCAGGTCAATCAGCCCCAGCATTTT,CASSQVGQVNQPQHF
.,.,TRBV24-1,TRBJ2-5,TGTGCCACCAGTGCGGGGGGCCGAGAGACCCAGTACTTC,CATSAGGRETQYF
.,few,TRBV24-1,TRBJ2-3,TGTGCCACCCAAGGTGGAGATACGCAGTATTTT,CATQGGDTQYF
.,few,TRBV19,TRBJ1-1,TGTGCCAGTAGTTCCATGAACCAGGGTGAAGCTTTCTTT,CASSSMNQGEAFF
.,.,TRBV4-1,TRBJ1-2,TGCGCCAGCAGCAACCGGGACACCCCTTCTAACTATGGCTACACCTTC,CASSNRDTPSNYGYTF
.,.,TRBV6-5,TRBJ1-3,TGTGCCAGCAGTCCGGGACCGGTTGGAAACACCATATATTTT,CASSPGPVGNTIYF
.,few,TRBV19,TRBJ1-6,TGTGCCAGTAGTATGGACATAACGAGCTCCTATAATTCACCCCTCCACTTT,CASSMDITSSYNSPLHF
TRBD1,.,TRBV5-6,TRBJ2-3,TGTGCCAGCAGCTTCGGGGACAGGAGGGCAGATACGCAGTATTTT,CASSFGDRRADTQYF